The 23 T cell receptor beta chains presented below share a single source sample, sequenced in a study of blood T cell repertoires in COVID-19 (dated by TCRdb to 2018 to 2020). The library was produced with the immunoSEQ multiplex PCR assay. What TCRdb holds here is the immuneACCESS table cut down to in-frame rearrangements. Part of the clones is not present; checked against another copy, under half of the missing clones reflect an unresolved V gene, and the others are unexplained. The sample table holds roughly 77,000 clones, of which roughly 80% were seen once. The ten largest clones add up to more than 13% of the sample. The sequenced material came from peripheral blood. Receptors originate from a man aged 55 to 70 with COVID-19, enrolled during active disease.

This clone turned up a few times. This sequence joins TRBV24-1 and TRBJ2-5; D is unresolved. V was pared by 3 bases and J by 5 bases, with 15 bases between. CDR1 is KGHDR, CDR2 SFDVKD, per germline. There are 15 residues in the CDR3. CDR3 in amino acids: CATSDPTLVVETQYF. The CDR3 DNA reads TGTGCCACCAGTGATCCGACATTGGTTGTCGAGACCCAGTACTTC.

The rearrangement links TRBV3-1 (or the pseudogene TRBV3-2) to TRBJ2-3, with TRBD1 matching over 9 bases. CDR3 size: 17 residues. With 5 bases clipped from V and 3 bases from J, the junction kept 12 bases outside the gene matches. The germline V gene has CDR1 LGHDT and CDR2 YNNKEL (reference sequence). The CDR3: CASSKIGGTGITDTQYF. DNA for the CDR3: TGTGCCAGCAGCAAAATAGGGGGGACAGGGATAACAGATACGCAGTATTTT.

The chain employs TRBV18 and TRBJ2-1, with D possibly matching TRBD1 (6 bases). Trimming removed 3 bases at V and 10 bases at J, with 16 bases between. The CDR3 runs to 14 residues. Per germline, CDR1 KGHSH and CDR2 LQKENI. CDR3 coding DNA: TGTGCCAGCTCACCGAATTCAGGGGCTAGGGAGCAGTTCTTC. Translated: CASSPNSGAREQFF.

This clone was counted a single time. The chain employs TRBV10-2 and TRBJ2-7; 7 nucleotides line up with TRBD2. Germline CDR1 WSHSY, CDR2 SAAADI. Trimming removed 6 bases from V and 2 bases from J; junction bases left unmatched: 7. The CDR3 runs 14 residues. For the CDR3, the DNA is TGCGCCAGCAGGAGGAGCGGGGTAGCCTACGAGCAGTACTTC. It translates to CASRRSGVAYEQYF.

This chain uses TRBV25-1 with TRBJ2-2; 8 bases line up with TRBD1. The V gene end was trimmed by 3 bases and the J gene end by 7 bases; junction bases not matched to a gene: 7. Germline CDR1 MGHDK, CDR2 SYGVNS. There are 15 residues in the CDR3. The CDR3: CASSDRTGYGGELFF. The CDR3 DNA reads as TGTGCCAGCAGTGATCGGACAGGGTATGGCGGGGAGCTGTTTTTT.

The chain links TRBV10-2 to TRBJ2-1; 8 positions agree with TRBD1. CDR1 and CDR2 (germline): WSHSY, SAAADI. The CDR3 extends over 13 amino acids. The V and J ends lost 9 bases and 4 bases, in that order; junction bases with no gene match: 5. Here the CDR3 reads CASRRDRYNEQFF. In nucleotides, the CDR3 is TGCGCCAGTCGCCGGGACAGGTACAATGAGCAGTTCTTC.

This clone came up once. This rearrangement joins TRBV18 to TRBJ2-2; 10 bases are a match to TRBD2. The V segment lost 2 bases and the J segment 13 bases; nucleotides outside the gene matches: 7. Per the germline V gene, CDR1 is KGHSH and CDR2 is LQKENI. The CDR3 is 14 residues long. CDR3 protein: CASSPAVAGGVLFF. The CDR3 coding sequence is TGTGCCAGCTCACCAGCGGTAGCGGGAGGTGTGCTGTTTTTT.

The chain has TRBV5-1 and TRBJ1-2; a possible D gene is TRBD1 (6 bases). Germline V gene data show CDR1 as SGHRS and CDR2 as YFSETQ. The CDR3 covers 14 residues. V was shortened by 0 bases and J by 3 bases, with 9 bases between the two germline ends. This CDR3 is CASSLGTDYYGYTF. In DNA, the CDR3 is TGCGCCAGCAGCTTGGGGACAGATTACTATGGCTACACCTTC. Using reference TRBV5-1 and TRBJ1-2 for the parts outside the CDR3, the full variable domain is KAGVTQTPRYLIKTRGQQVTLSCSPISGHRSVSWYQQTPGQGLQFLFEYFSETQRNKGNFPGRFSGRQFSNSRSEMNVSTLELGDSALYLCASSLGTDYYGYTFGSGTRLTVV.

The CDR3 DNA follows: TGTGCCAGCAAGGGGTATAATTCACCCCTCCACTTT. As protein: CASKGYNSPLHF. The chain uses TRBV9 and TRBJ1-6; perhaps TRBD1 as D (5 bases). This CDR3 region has 12 residues. CDR1 is SGDLS and CDR2 is YYNGEE in the germline V gene. Trimming shortened V by 6 bases and J by 4 bases, and 5 bases separated the two germline ends.

Here the CDR3 DNA reads TGTGCCAGCAGTGGGGTAGGGGGCGCGGGCAATCAGCCCCAGCATTTT. It specifies CASSGVGGAGNQPQHF. This rearrangement joins TRBV2 to TRBJ1-5, with 7 bases aligning to TRBD1. V shed 4 bases, J shed 2 bases, and the junction held 8 bases outside the gene matches. Germline V gene data show CDR1 as SNHLY and CDR2 as FYNNEI. This CDR3 is built from 16 residues.

The chain couples TRBV6-1 to TRBJ2-7; D perhaps matches TRBD2 (5 bases). CDR1 is MNHNS and CDR2 is SASEGT in the germline V gene. The ends were cut back, 3 bases at V and 6 bases at J, with 15 bases in the middle. This CDR3 comprises 14 residues. The CDR3 nucleotides are TGTGCCAGCAGTGAGGGCGGGCCCAACGGCGAGCAGTACTTC. It codes for CASSEGGPNGEQYF.

The gene calls are TRBV3-1 (or the pseudogene TRBV3-2) and TRBJ2-2; 7 positions agree with TRBD2. This CDR3 comprises 13 residues. Germline CDR1 and CDR2: LGHDT and YNNKEL (reference sequence). Trimming cost V 1 base and J 7 bases; bases outside gene matches: 0. CDR3 sequence reads: CASSQGGSGELFF. The CDR3 nucleotides read TGTGCCAGCAGCCAAGGCGGGAGCGGGGAGCTGTTTTTT.

The chain carries TRBV5-1 and TRBJ1-4, with a possible D match to TRBD1 (5 bases). CDR1 is SGHRS, CDR2 YFSETQ, per germline. Deletions cut 4 bases from V and 7 bases from J, with 14 bases between. CDR3 length: 14 residues. The CDR3 spells CASSPLGGPEKLFF. In nucleotides, the CDR3 is TGCGCCAGCAGCCCTTTGGGGGGTCCTGAAAAACTGTTTTTT.

V and J are TRBV5-1 and TRBJ2-4; D may be TRBD2 (6 bases). CDR3 length: 16 amino acids. V lost 3 bases and J lost 0, with 13 bases in between. CDR1 and CDR2 (germline): SGHRS, YFSETQ. The CDR3 sequence is CASSSEAGPAKNIQYF. DNA for the CDR3: TGCGCCAGCAGCTCGGAGGCGGGGCCAGCCAAAAACATTCAGTACTTC.

This chain uses TRBV3-1 (or the pseudogene TRBV3-2) with TRBJ2-5, with 8 bases that match TRBD2. CDR1 and CDR2 from the germline V gene are LGHDT and YNNKEL (reference sequence). The CDR3 has 17 amino acids. V shed 4 bases, J shed 5 bases, and the junction held 15 bases outside the gene matches. In nucleotides, the CDR3 is TGTGCCAGCAGCCGCGCCCTGCGCGGGGGGATTTGGGAGACCCAGTACTTC. It yields the protein CASSRALRGGIWETQYF.

The V gene is TRBV30, the J gene TRBJ1-2; 10 bases fit TRBD1. V gave up 8 bases and J gave up 0 bases; unmatched junction bases: 6. This CDR3 is 14 amino acids long. Looked up from germline, CDR1 is GTSNPN and CDR2 is SVGIG (reference sequence). The CDR3 loop is CAAPGQGTNYGYTF. The CDR3 nucleotides read TGTGCCGCACCGGGACAGGGGACTAACTATGGCTACACCTTC.

The chain has TRBV28 and TRBJ1-6; D not resolved. This CDR3 comprises 12 residues. Germline-derived CDR1 and CDR2 are MDHEN and SYDVKM. With 2 bases removed from V and 7 bases from J, the gap between germline ends came to 3 bases. The CDR3 region is CASSLTNSPLHF. The CDR3 bases are TGTGCCAGCAGTTTAACAAATTCACCCCTCCACTTT.

The chain recombines TRBV7-9 with TRBJ2-3; possibly TRBD1 for D (5 bases). In germline, CDR1 is SEHNR, CDR2 FQNEAQ (reference sequence). This CDR3 spans 14 amino acids. Trimming cost V 4 bases and J 4 bases, with 12 bases left between them. The CDR3 nucleotides are TGTGCCAGCAGCTCGCAGGGCCGACCAGATACGCAGTATTTT. Amino acid sequence: CASSSQGRPDTQYF.

This clone has only one observation. The CDR3 nucleotides are TGTGCCTGGAAGTTTTTACGGTCCCGGACAGAAGAAGTTGAAGCTTTCTTT. Translating gives CAWKFLRSRTEEVEAFF. This chain joins TRBV30 and TRBJ1-1; D is perhaps TRBD1 (6 bases). The CDR3 loop spans 17 amino acids. The germline V gene encodes CDR1 GTSNPN and CDR2 SVGIG (reference sequence). V shed 4 bases and J shed 7 bases, with 28 bases lying between them.

The CDR3 protein is CSSGGTGAETQYF. The CDR3 nucleotides are TGCAGCTCCGGAGGGACGGGTGCGGAGACCCAGTACTTC. The chain joins TRBV29-1 to TRBJ2-5, with a tentative D call TRBD2 (6 bases). The length of the CDR3 is 13 residues. The V gene's germline CDR1 is SQVTM and CDR2 ANQGSEA. V gave up 8 bases and J gave up 5 bases, with 18 bases separating them.

The rearrangement links TRBV6-1 to TRBJ2-2; the match to TRBD2 covers 7 bases. This CDR3 spans 15 amino acids. V lost 3 bases to trimming and J lost 2 bases; unmatched junction nucleotides: 3. In germline, CDR1 is MNHNS, CDR2 SASEGT. In DNA form, the CDR3 reads TGTGCCAGCAGTGAGCAAGCGGGAAACACCGGGGAGCTGTTTTTT. The encoded protein is CASSEQAGNTGELFF.

The chain combines TRBV9 with TRBJ2-1; TRBD1 aligns across 8 bases. There are 14 residues in the CDR3. J gave up 6 bases and V 0 bases, and 2 bases lay outside the gene matches. Germline loops: CDR1 SGDLS, CDR2 YYNGEE. CDR3 residues: CASSVDGQGNEQFF. The CDR3 nucleotides read TGTGCCAGCAGCGTAGACGGACAGGGCAATGAGCAGTTCTTC. The whole variable domain, remainder taken from reference TRBV9 and TRBJ2-1, is DSGVTQTPKHLITATGQRVTLRCSPRSGDLSVYWYQQSLDQGLQFLIQYYNGEERAKGNILERFSAQQFPDLHSELNLSSLELGDSALYFCASSVDGQGNEQFFGPGTRLTVL.

This chain uses TRBV5-4 with TRBJ2-7; D possibly corresponds to TRBD1 (6 bases). Germline CDR1 and CDR2: SGHNT and YYREEE (reference sequence). The CDR3 covers 12 residues. V gave up 4 bases and J gave up 6 bases, with 11 bases separating them. The CDR3 DNA follows: TGTGCCAGCAGCATCCAGGGGCTCGAGCAGTACTTC. Translation gives CASSIQGLEQYF.